The source of this TCR beta chain is a study of human T cells and chemical hapten exposure. Study-level information: The study enrolled mostly female patients with alopecia areata, totalis or universalis. Minor pooled library volume differences mainly drove per-sample TCR yield variation.

Library construction involved attaching unique molecular identifiers to individual cDNA molecules, which allowed quantitative, reproducible TCR counting. Using its own MiXCR run on the RACE reads, TCRdb lists one record per CDR3 protein. The sample carries about 380,000 distinct CDR3 sequences, over 6% recorded once. The germline gives CDR1 SEHNR, CDR2 FQNEAQ (reference sequence). Unmatched junction bases numbered 9, after V lost 8 bases and J lost 1 base. CDR3 length equals 16 residues. Sample time point: patch test 2, 6 weeks after DPC sensitization. Treatment meaning: therapeutic diphenylcyclopropenone sensitization with weekly scalp DPC. Total RNA was isolated from unfractionated whole blood.

The rearrangement uses TRBV7-9 and TRBJ2-3, with 10 bases matching TRBD2. The clonotype originates from a woman aged 18-30 years with alopecia areata. Some clones in this sample may be carry-over from other donors' samples. The sequencing here drew on whole blood, taken in connection with sensitization to the hapten diphenylcyclopropenone (DPC). The CDR3 nucleotides read TGTGCCAGCCAGCGGGGGGGCTTTGTGGGCACAGATACGCAGTATTTT. This encodes CASQRGGFVGTDTQYF.